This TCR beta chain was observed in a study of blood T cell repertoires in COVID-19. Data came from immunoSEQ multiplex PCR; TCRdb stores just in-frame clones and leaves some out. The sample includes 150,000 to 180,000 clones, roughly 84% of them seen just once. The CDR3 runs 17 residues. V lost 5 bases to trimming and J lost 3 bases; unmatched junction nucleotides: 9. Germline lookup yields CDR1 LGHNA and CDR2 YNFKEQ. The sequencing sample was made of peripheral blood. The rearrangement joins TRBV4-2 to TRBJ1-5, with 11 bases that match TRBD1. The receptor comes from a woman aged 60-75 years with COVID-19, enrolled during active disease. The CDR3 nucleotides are TGTGCCAGCAGCTTACGGACAGGGGGCGATACCAATCAGCCCCAGCATTTT. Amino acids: CASSLRTGGDTNQPQHF.